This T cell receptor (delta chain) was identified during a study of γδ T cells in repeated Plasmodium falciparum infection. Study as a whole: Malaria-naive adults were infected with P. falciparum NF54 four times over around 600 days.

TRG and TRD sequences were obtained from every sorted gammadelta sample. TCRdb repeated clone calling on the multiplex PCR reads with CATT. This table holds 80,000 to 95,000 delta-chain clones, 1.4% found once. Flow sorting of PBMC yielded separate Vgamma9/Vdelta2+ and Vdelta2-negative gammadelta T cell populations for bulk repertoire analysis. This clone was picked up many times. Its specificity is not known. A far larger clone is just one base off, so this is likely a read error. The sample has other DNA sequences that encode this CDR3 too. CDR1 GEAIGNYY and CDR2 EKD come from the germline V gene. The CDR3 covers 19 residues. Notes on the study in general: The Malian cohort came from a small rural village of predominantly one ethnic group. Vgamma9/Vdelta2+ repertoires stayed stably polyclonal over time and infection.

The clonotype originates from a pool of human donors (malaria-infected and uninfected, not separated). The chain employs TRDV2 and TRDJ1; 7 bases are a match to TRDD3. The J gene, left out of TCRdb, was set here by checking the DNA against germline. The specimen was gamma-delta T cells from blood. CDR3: CACDTLRGGHPFEPDKLIF. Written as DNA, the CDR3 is TGTGCCTGTGACACATTGCGTGGGGGACACCCTTTCGAGCCCGACAAACTCATCTTT.